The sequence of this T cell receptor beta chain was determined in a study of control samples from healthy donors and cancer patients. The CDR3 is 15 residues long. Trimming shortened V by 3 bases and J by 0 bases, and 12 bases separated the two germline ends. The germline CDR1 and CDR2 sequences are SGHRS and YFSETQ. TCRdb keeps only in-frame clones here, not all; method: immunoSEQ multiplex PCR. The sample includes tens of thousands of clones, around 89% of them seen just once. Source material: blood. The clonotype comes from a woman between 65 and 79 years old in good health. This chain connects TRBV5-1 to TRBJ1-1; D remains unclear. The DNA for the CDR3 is TGCGCCAGCAGCTACGACTGGGGTATGAACACTGAAGCTTTCTTT. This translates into CASSYDWGMNTEAFF.